A single sample is the source of the 21 T cell receptor beta chains below, sequenced in a study of human T cells and chemical hapten exposure. A single record per CDR3 protein comes from TCRdb applying MiXCR to the RACE reads. The sample has roughly 380,000 distinct CDR3 sequences, approximately 4.4% seen once; the top ten hold over 2%. Time point specified: patch test 1, 2 weeks after DPC sensitization. The treatment was: therapeutic diphenylcyclopropenone sensitization with weekly scalp DPC. Sample: whole blood, taken in connection with sensitization to the hapten diphenylcyclopropenone (DPC). All receptors come from a woman aged 50 to 60 with alopecia areata. Some clones in this sample may be carry-over from other donors' samples.

This clonotype was observed at least ten times. V gene TRBV14 combines with J gene TRBJ2-4; tentative D call: TRBD1 (7 bases). V lost 0 bases and J lost 2, with 20 bases in between. CDR1 and CDR2 from the germline V gene are SGHDN and FVKESK. The length of the CDR3 is 19 residues. The CDR3 region is CASSQDLFRGRGTKNIQYF. CDR3 nucleotides: TGTGCCAGCAGCCAAGATCTATTTAGGGGGCGCGGGACCAAAAACATTCAGTACTTC.

The chain has TRBV7-2 and TRBJ1-2, with 9 bases identical to TRBD1. V shed 5 bases and J 10 bases; nucleotides not matched to a gene: 14. In germline, CDR1 is SGHTA, CDR2 FQGNSA. The CDR3 runs 15 residues. The CDR3 DNA reads as TGTGCCAGCAGCCGGAAGACAGGGGGAGGTTCGGACTACACCTTC. This gives the protein CASSRKTGGGSDYTF.

The genes are TRBV18 and TRBJ2-3; D unresolved. Germline V gene lookup returns CDR1 KGHSH and CDR2 LQKENI. Trimming took off 6 bases at V and 3 bases at J, with 10 bases between the two ends. The CDR3 is 13 residues long. CDR3 DNA sequence: TGTGCCAGCTCTCGGACCCGGACAGATACGCAGTATTTT. Residues: CASSRTRTDTQYF.

This clonotype has just a few counts. The chain is built from TRBV12-3 or TRBV12-4 and TRBJ1-5; 8 bases are a match to TRBD1. This CDR3 is built from 16 residues. Trimming cost V 2 bases and J 7 bases; bases outside gene matches: 10. CDR3 DNA sequence: TGTGCCAGCAGTTTATTTTCAGGGGGCAGGGACCAGCCCCAGCATTTT. Protein product: CASSLFSGGRDQPQHF.

This clonotype was counted between two and nine times. The genes are TRBV7-8 and TRBJ1-3; 8 nucleotides match TRBD1. The CDR3 spans 15 residues. Trimming cost V 7 bases and J 2 bases; bases outside gene matches: 7. CDR1 and CDR2 from the germline V gene are SGHVS and FQNEAQ. CDR3 nucleotides: TGTGCCAGCACAAGGACAGGGACGGCTGGAAACACCATATATTTT. Translation gives CASTRTGTAGNTIYF. Full variable domain (missing parts from reference TRBV7-8 and TRBJ1-3): GAGVSQSPRYKVAKRGQDVALRCDPISGHVSLFWYQQALGQGPEFLTYFQNEAQLDKSGLPSDRFFAERPEGSVSTLKIQRTQQEDSAVYLCASTRTGTAGNTIYFGEGSWLTVV.

The V and J genes are TRBV18 and TRBJ2-3, with 9 bases identical to TRBD2. The CDR3 is 16 residues long. In germline, CDR1 is KGHSH, CDR2 LQKENI. The trim removed 3 bases at V and 1 base at J, leaving 5 bases unmatched. The CDR3 nucleotides read TGTGCCAGCTCACCTCTTGCTAGCGGGGGCACAGATACGCAGTATTTT. Translating gives CASSPLASGGTDTQYF.

This clonotype has a handful of counts. The genes are TRBV28 and TRBJ1-5; D uncertain. V lost 6 bases and J lost 4, with 13 bases in between. CDR1 and CDR2 from the germline V gene are MDHEN and SYDVKM. The CDR3 covers 14 residues. The CDR3 DNA reads as TGTGCCAGCAGCCGCGGACGGGAAAATCAGCCCCAGCATTTT. Amino acid sequence: CASSRGRENQPQHF.

This clonotype was observed at least ten times. V gene TRBV7-9 combines with J gene TRBJ1-6, with D unclear. The germline V gene encodes CDR1 SEHNR and CDR2 FQNEAQ (reference sequence). The CDR3 has 17 residues. The V and J ends lost 0 bases and 7 bases respectively, with 16 bases between them. The CDR3 protein is CASSLAHPGRANSPLHF. The CDR3 nucleotides are TGTGCCAGCAGCTTAGCGCACCCAGGACGTGCGAATTCACCCCTCCACTTT.

This clonotype came up many times. The chain is built from TRBV7-9 and TRBJ2-4; 13 bases are a match to TRBD2. Germline V CDR1 and CDR2: SEHNR, FQNEAQ (reference sequence). V lost 5 bases, J lost 9 bases, and 7 bases stayed unmatched. The CDR3 extends over 15 amino acids. CDR3 coding DNA: TGTGCCAGCAGCCGCGGACTAGCGGGAGACCGCATTCAGTACTTC. Protein: CASSRGLAGDRIQYF.

In its sample, this clonotype was seen many times. The CDR3, as DNA: TGTGATAAGGAACAGCCCCAGCATTTT. Protein: CDKEQPQHF. The V gene is TRBV24-1, the J gene TRBJ1-5; D is unclear. Germline CDR1 and CDR2: KGHDR and SFDVKD. The CDR3 consists of 9 residues.

This clonotype occurred many times. This chain uses TRBV20-1 with TRBJ1-2; no clear D gene. With 0 bases removed from V and 7 bases from J, the gap between germline ends came to 12 bases. Germline V gene data show CDR1 as DFQATT and CDR2 as SNEGSKA (reference sequence). This CDR3 region has 13 residues. The CDR3 region has the DNA TGCAGTGCTAGAGATACGGGGTCTGCTGGCTACACCTTC. Its protein is CSARDTGSAGYTF.

This clonotype came up a few times. The chain is built from TRBV10-2 and TRBJ2-2; D call uncertain. Germline values: CDR1 WSHSY, CDR2 SAAADI. There are 13 residues in the CDR3. V dropped 3 bases and J dropped 6 bases, with 8 bases sitting between them. The CDR3 DNA follows: TGCGCCAGCAGTGAACAGTCTTCCGGGGAGCTGTTTTTT. It yields the protein CASSEQSSGELFF.

This rearrangement joins TRBV11-2 to TRBJ2-3, with D possibly called TRBD1 or TRBD2 (5 bases each). The CDR3 covers 14 residues. Trimming removed 3 bases at V and 3 bases at J, with 10 bases between. Germline loops: CDR1 SGHAT, CDR2 FQNNGV. The DNA of the CDR3 is TGTGCCAGCAGCTTTGGCAGGGAGACAGATACGCAGTATTTT. This codes for CASSFGRETDTQYF.

This clonotype came up many times. The rearrangement uses TRBV5-8 and TRBJ1-1, with 7 bases that match TRBD1. V shed 1 base, J shed 9 bases, and the junction held 3 bases outside the gene matches. CDR3 length: 12 amino acids. The germline CDR1 and CDR2 sequences are SGHTS and YDEGEE. The CDR3 nucleotides read TGTGCCAGCAGCTTGTGGGGACAGAAAGCTTTCTTT. This translates into CASSLWGQKAFF.

This clonotype was counted many times. The rearrangement uses TRBV13 and TRBJ1-5; 7 nucleotides match TRBD1. This CDR3 region has 15 residues. Germline CDR1 PRHDT, CDR2 FYEKMQ (reference sequence). J gave up 1 base and V 5 bases, and 5 bases lay outside the gene matches. For the CDR3, the DNA is TGTGCCAGCAGCCAAGGGACAGAAAGCAATCAGCCCCAGCATTTT. Its protein is CASSQGTESNQPQHF.

This clonotype was seen ten or more times. The chain links TRBV5-1 to TRBJ2-7; 8 bases agree with TRBD1. CDR1 and CDR2 (germline): SGHRS, YFSETQ. Germline trimming cut 4 bases from V and 5 bases from J; bases unmatched to any gene: 5. CDR3 length: 13 amino acids. The CDR3, as DNA: TGCGCCAGCAGCCTGACAGGGGCGAACGAGCAGTACTTC. Translation gives CASSLTGANEQYF.

Regarding this clonotype: Possible read error: a much larger clone is one base away. The chain uses TRBV9 and TRBJ1-6, with unresolved D. Trimming left V 3 bases short and J 3 bases short, with 10 bases between. This CDR3 comprises 15 residues. Germline CDR1 reads SGDLS; CDR2 reads YYNGEE. This chain's CDR3 is CASSDDGFYNSPLHF. CDR3 in DNA: TGTGCCAGCAGCGATGACGGGTTCTATAATTCACCCCTCCACTTT.

This clonotype was counted ten times or more. The gene calls are TRBV10-3 and TRBJ2-2; TRBD1 matches at 9 bases. The germline CDR1 and CDR2 sequences are ENHRY and SYGVKD. The CDR3 covers 15 residues. V lost 2 bases, J lost 7 bases, and 5 bases stayed unmatched. The CDR3 region is CAISETDRGGGELFF. CDR3 coding DNA: TGTGCCATCAGTGAGACGGACAGGGGTGGCGGGGAGCTGTTTTTT.

This clonotype was recorded many times. The chain recombines TRBV7-2 with TRBJ2-1; 7 bases fit TRBD2. The CDR3 is made up of 12 amino acids. V dropped 3 bases and J dropped 12; count of bases not matched to a gene: 5. Germline V lookup: CDR1 SGHTA, CDR2 FQGNSA. The chain's CDR3 is CASSLSGIGQFF. Written as DNA, the CDR3 is TGTGCCAGCAGCTTGAGCGGGATTGGGCAGTTCTTC.

The CDR3 DNA follows: TGTGCCAGCAGCTGGCGGAGAAATGAGCAGTTCTTC. Its protein product is CASSWRRNEQFF. V is TRBV7-2 and J is TRBJ2-1, with D unclear. This CDR3 is built from 12 residues. Germline V lookup: CDR1 SGHTA, CDR2 FQGNSA. V dropped 4 bases and J dropped 7 bases, with 8 bases sitting between them.

Many counts were recorded for this clonotype. V usage is TRBV10-1 and J usage is TRBJ2-3, with D tentatively TRBD2 (5 bases). The CDR3 runs 16 residues. The V end was cut by 0 bases, the J end by 2 bases, with 12 bases between. Germline values: CDR1 WNHNN, CDR2 SYGVQD (reference sequence). CDR3 nucleotide sequence: TGCGCCAGCAGTGAGTCTCAGAACGGACTCACAGATACGCAGTATTTT. Encoded protein: CASSESQNGLTDTQYF.